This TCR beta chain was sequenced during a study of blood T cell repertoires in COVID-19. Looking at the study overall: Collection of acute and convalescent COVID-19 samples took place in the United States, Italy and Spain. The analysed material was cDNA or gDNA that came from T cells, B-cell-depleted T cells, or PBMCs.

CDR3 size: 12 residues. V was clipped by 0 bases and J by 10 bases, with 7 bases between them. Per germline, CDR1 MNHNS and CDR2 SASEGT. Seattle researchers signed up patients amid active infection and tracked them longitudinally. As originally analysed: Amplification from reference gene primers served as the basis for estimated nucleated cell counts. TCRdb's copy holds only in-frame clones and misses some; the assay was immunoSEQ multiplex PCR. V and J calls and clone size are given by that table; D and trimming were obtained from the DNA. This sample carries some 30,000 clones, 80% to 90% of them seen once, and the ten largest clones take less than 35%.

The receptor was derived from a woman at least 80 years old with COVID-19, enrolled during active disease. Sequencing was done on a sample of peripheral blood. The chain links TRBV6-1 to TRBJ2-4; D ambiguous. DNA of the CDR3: TGTGCCAGCAGTGAAGCGCACGGGATTCAGTACTTC. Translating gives CASSEAHGIQYF.